This is a list of T cell receptor beta chains from one sample in a study of CD8 T cells in ankylosing spondylitis. TCRdb redid the calling of the 5' RACE reads with MiXCR, one entry per CDR3 protein. The sample includes 350,000 or so distinct CDR3 sequences, roughly 8% of them seen just once. The sample comprised blood, either unsorted or a sorted T cell fraction (not recorded which). All receptors come from a male donor with ankylosing spondylitis. Both conserved end residues are part of each CDR3. A D gene is named only where the DNA matches it firmly. Clone size is stated in some rows and not others, as once, few, many or a class when expanded.

j_gene,abundance,len,v_gene,d_gene,CDR3nt,CDR3aa
TRBJ2-3,many,13,TRBV2,TRBD2,TGTGCCAGCAGACTAGCGGGAGCAGATACGCAGTATTTT,CASRLAGADTQYF
TRBJ2-7,.,14,TRBV27,.,TGTGCCAGCAGTGCCGGGACAAGACCCTACGAGCAGTACTTC,CASSAGTRPYEQYF
TRBJ2-7,many,16,TRBV4-3,.,TGCGCCAGCAGCCAAGATGCGGCCTCCCCAGGCTACGAGCAGTACTTC,CASSQDAASPGYEQYF
TRBJ1-1,many,14,TRBV20-1,.,TGCAGTGCCCCTAGGGAGGGGATGAACACTGAAGCTTTCTTT,CSAPREGMNTEAFF
TRBJ1-4,many,14,TRBV5-1,.,TGCGCCAGCAGCGTGGGGTTTGGGAATGAAAAACTGTTTTTT,CASSVGFGNEKLFF
TRBJ2-2,few,21,TRBV20-1,TRBD2,TGCAGTGCTAGAGCACCGGGACTAGCGGGAGGGCCCTCAGGCGGAACCGGGGAGCTGTTTTTT,CSARAPGLAGGPSGGTGELFF
TRBJ2-7,few,12,TRBV5-5,TRBD2,TGTGCCAGCAGCTCCAGGGAGGGCGAGCAGTACTTC,CASSSREGEQYF
TRBJ2-1,.,16,TRBV24-1,.,TGTGCCACCAGTGATTTTGGGAGTTGGTCCTACAATGAGCAGTTCTTC,CATSDFGSWSYNEQFF
TRBJ2-2,many,17,TRBV29-1,TRBD2,TGCAGCGGCCGACTCCTGGGACTAGCGGGAGGTACCGGGGAGCTGTTTTTT,CSGRLLGLAGGTGELFF
TRBJ2-5,.,14,TRBV5-6,.,TGTGCCAGCACCTCCTTGGGTGCAAAAGAGACCCAGTACTTC,CASTSLGAKETQYF
TRBJ2-7,few,15,TRBV4-1,.,TGCGCCAGCAGCCAAGTCCCGCGGCGCTGGTACGAGCAGTACTTC,CASSQVPRRWYEQYF
TRBJ2-7,.,12,TRBV7-9,.,TGTGCCAGCAGCTTACTAGATTTCGAGCAGTACTTC,CASSLLDFEQYF
TRBJ2-7,.,14,TRBV10-3,.,TGTGCCGCCGCGGAGAGGACTACCCGGACCGAGCAGTACTTC,CAAAERTTRTEQYF
TRBJ2-1,.,15,TRBV5-1,TRBD2,TGCGCCAGCAGCTTGGAAGGACTAGCTATTGATGAGCAGTTCTTC,CASSLEGLAIDEQFF
TRBJ2-3,.,14,TRBV2,.,TGTGCCAGCAGTGGTAGAACGAGACTAGATACGCAGTATTTT,CASSGRTRLDTQYF
TRBJ2-5,.,15,TRBV7-3,TRBD1,TGTGCCAGCAGCCGTCGACAGGGAATAGGAGAGACCCAGTACTTC,CASSRRQGIGETQYF
TRBJ1-1,.,16,TRBV4-2,.,TGTGCCAGCAGCCAAGCCTCAGGGGATATGAACACTGAAGCTTTCTTT,CASSQASGDMNTEAFF
TRBJ2-7,many,14,TRBV20-1,TRBD2,TGCAGTGCTTCAGGCAGCGGGGGTACCTACGAGCAGTACTTC,CSASGSGGTYEQYF
TRBJ2-7,few,14,TRBV7-2,.,TGTGCCAGCAGCTTAGAGGCGCGGTTCTACGAGCAGTACTTC,CASSLEARFYEQYF
TRBJ2-7,many,13,TRBV10-2,TRBD2,TGCGCCAGCAGTGAGGTGGGAGGGCCCGAGCAGTACTTC,CASSEVGGPEQYF
TRBJ1-1,.,13,TRBV27,.,TGTGCCAGCAGTTCCGGACAGTTAAATGAAGCTTTCTTT,CASSSGQLNEAFF
TRBJ1-3,many,18,TRBV20-1,TRBD1,TGCAGTGCTAGCGGCAGGGACAGGGTACTGGGGTCTGGAAACACCATATATTTT,CSASGRDRVLGSGNTIYF
TRBJ2-1,few,17,TRBV4-3,TRBD2,TGCGCCAGCAGCCCAGCGTTAACTAGCGGGAGGAACAATGAGCAGTTCTTC,CASSPALTSGRNNEQFF
TRBJ1-3,.,13,TRBV10-3,.,TGTGCCACGACAGGCGACTCTGGAAACACCATATATTTT,CATTGDSGNTIYF
TRBJ2-1,many,16,TRBV5-1,TRBD2,TGCGCCAGCAGCTTGGTAGGACGGGAGGTTTACAATGAGCAGTTCTTC,CASSLVGREVYNEQFF
TRBJ2-3,few,16,TRBV2,TRBD1,TGTGCCAGCAGTCAAGGACAGGGGAGGCGCACAGATACGCAGTATTTT,CASSQGQGRRTDTQYF
TRBJ2-3,.,16,TRBV15,.,TGTGCCACCAGCAGAGACGGGGGAGAGGGCACAGATACGCAGTATTTT,CATSRDGGEGTDTQYF
TRBJ2-1,few,14,TRBV7-9,TRBD2,TGTGCCAGCAGCTTTGGACTAGCGGGAGAATTTGGGTTCTTC,CASSFGLAGEFGFF
TRBJ2-4,few,15,TRBV5-1,.,TGCGCCAGCAGCTCGAGGGCAGTAGGTGAAAACATTCAGTACTTC,CASSSRAVGENIQYF
TRBJ2-1,few,16,TRBV20-1,TRBD2,TGCAGTGCTAGGCCTATGGGGCTAGCGGGGGACAATGAGCAGTTCTTC,CSARPMGLAGDNEQFF
TRBJ2-5,.,13,TRBV20-1,TRBD2,TGCAGTGCTGGGACTAGCGGCAAAGAGACCCAGTACTTC,CSAGTSGKETQYF
TRBJ2-1,.,13,TRBV27,.,TGTGCCAGCCGCCGAGGGGTGTGGGATGAGCAGTTCTTC,CASRRGVWDEQFF
TRBJ2-3,.,15,TRBV6-1,TRBD1,TGTGCCAGCAGGGGACAGGCGGCAGTCACAGATACGCAGTATTTT,CASRGQAAVTDTQYF
TRBJ2-1,few,17,TRBV12-3/TRBV12-4,TRBD2,TGTGCCAGCAGTTTAGCCCGACTAGCGGGAACGTTCAATGAGCAGTTCTTC,CASSLARLAGTFNEQFF
TRBJ1-3,.,16,TRBV12-3/TRBV12-4,.,TGTGCCAGCAGTTTTGTTTCCGGTCCCTCTGGAAACACCATATATTTT,CASSFVSGPSGNTIYF
TRBJ2-5,.,16,TRBV5-1,TRBD1,TGCGCCAGCAGCTACACCGGGACAGTCACCCAAGAGACCCAGTACTTC,CASSYTGTVTQETQYF
TRBJ1-5,.,16,TRBV3-1,.,TGTGCCAGCAGCCAAGAACACGTGGGGGCAAATCAGCCCCAGCATTTT,CASSQEHVGANQPQHF
TRBJ2-5,.,12,TRBV18,.,TGTGCCAGCTCGGAGGGAGTTGTGACCCAGTACTTC,CASSEGVVTQYF